This TCR beta chain comes out of a study of T cells in Graves' hyperthyroidism and ophthalmopathy. V lost 3 bases and J lost 7; bases outside the gene matches: 3. Germline V lookup: CDR1 SGHTA, CDR2 FQGTGA. This CDR3 comprises 13 residues. This clonotype was observed a handful of times. The study based diagnoses on clinical symptoms, serum thyroxine and TRAb, thyroid ultrasound and orbital computed tomography. The TCR beta CDR3 regions underwent amplification using RNA transcripts as the source. RT-PCR in the first round (using the HTBI primer set) targeted the TCR CDR3. A single record per CDR3 protein comes from TCRdb applying MiXCR to the multiplex PCR reads. The sample has some 300,000 distinct CDR3 sequences, about an eighth seen once.

Sequenced input: blood. The TCR originated in a woman in her 30s with Graves' hyperthyroidism that later progressed to Graves' ophthalmopathy. The genes are TRBV7-3 and TRBJ1-2, with TRBD1 identical over 9 bases. CDR3 amino acids: CASSFRDRAGYTF. The CDR3 DNA reads TGTGCCAGCAGCTTCCGGGACAGGGCTGGCTACACCTTC.